A single sample gave rise to the 30 T cell receptor beta chains below, sequenced in a study of T cell responses to AZD1222 COVID-19 vaccine. Generated by immunoSEQ multiplex PCR, the TCRdb table keeps only in-frame clones and is missing some. The sample has about 150,000 clones; 90% are singletons. The source material was peripheral blood, sampled on day 0 of AZD1222 vaccination. These receptors were obtained from an adult in good health.

This clone appeared a single time. This chain links TRBV18 with TRBJ2-2; possibly TRBD2 for D (6 bases). With 3 bases removed from V and 6 bases from J, the gap between germline ends came to 11 bases. CDR3 length: 14 amino acids. Germline V CDR1 and CDR2: KGHSH, LQKENI. The CDR3 sequence is CASSPGGGAGELFF. The CDR3 nucleotides are TGTGCCAGCTCACCGGGAGGAGGTGCCGGGGAGCTGTTTTTT.

The gene calls are TRBV5-6 and TRBJ1-2; D not certain. Trimming pared 4 bases from V and 0 bases from J, leaving 13 bases between. The CDR3 has 15 amino acids. Germline-derived CDR1 and CDR2 are SGHDT and YYEEEE. CDR3 region: CASSPTRRANYGYTF. The CDR3 DNA reads TGTGCCAGCAGCCCAACCCGGCGGGCTAACTATGGCTACACCTTC.

This rearrangement joins TRBV5-4 to TRBJ1-1; possible D gene TRBD1, 6 bases. Per the germline V gene, CDR1 is SGHNT and CDR2 is YYREEE (reference sequence). CDR3 length: 15 residues. V lost 3 bases and J 6 bases, leaving 18 bases between the germline ends. CDR3 loop: CASSWNTGIEAEAFF. The CDR3 coding sequence is TGTGCCAGCAGCTGGAATACAGGGATCGAGGCTGAAGCTTTCTTT. Combining the CDR3 with reference TRBV5-4 and TRBJ1-1 gives the whole variable domain ETGVTQSPTHLIKTRGQQVTLRCSSQSGHNTVSWYQQALGQGPQFIFQYYREEENGRGNFPPRFSGLQFPNYSSELNVNALELDDSALYLCASSWNTGIEAEAFFGQGTRLTVV.

The V call is TRBV14, the J call TRBJ2-7, with 8 bases aligning to TRBD2. V trimming: 1 base; J trimming: 6 bases; junction bases outside the gene matches: 5. Germline V CDR1 and CDR2: SGHDN, FVKESK. The CDR3 is made up of 14 amino acids. The CDR3 sequence: CASSQAGGPFEQYF. The CDR3 DNA sequence: TGTGCCAGCAGCCAAGCGGGAGGGCCTTTCGAGCAGTACTTC.

This clone was seen only once. In nucleotides, the CDR3 is TGTGCCAGCAGCTTATGGACTAGCGGCAATGAGCAGTTCTTC. Residues: CASSLWTSGNEQFF. The chain recombines TRBV7-2 with TRBJ2-1; 10 positions agree with TRBD2. Germline CDR1 SGHTA, CDR2 FQGNSA. The junction had 1 base not matched to a gene; V was cut back by 2 bases and J by 6 bases. The CDR3 contains 14 residues.

This chain links TRBV25-1 with TRBJ2-6, with D hard to call. Trimming stripped 2 bases from V and 0 bases from J, with 8 bases between. The CDR3 is 16 residues long. Germline V CDR1 and CDR2: MGHDK, SYGVNS. CDR3 in amino acids: CASSEPDTSGANVLTF. The CDR3 DNA follows: TGTGCCAGCAGTGAACCTGACACCTCTGGGGCCAACGTCCTGACTTTC.

The chain couples TRBV28 to TRBJ1-5, with D possibly TRBD1 on 5 matching bases. The V and J ends lost 2 bases and 0 bases respectively, with 11 bases between them. The CDR3 sequence is 16 residues long. Germline V gives CDR1 MDHEN, CDR2 SYDVKM. The CDR3 sequence is CASSLGGARSNQPQHF. CDR3 DNA sequence: TGTGCCAGCAGTTTAGGAGGGGCCCGTAGCAATCAGCCCCAGCATTTT.

This clone was picked up one time. This sequence joins TRBV18 and TRBJ2-5; D might be TRBD2 (5 bases). Deletions cut 2 bases from V and 4 bases from J, with 14 bases between. This CDR3 has 15 residues. Per the germline V gene, CDR1 is KGHSH and CDR2 is LQKENI. CDR3 bases: TGTGCCAGCTCACCAGAGGGTATGGGAAGAGAGACCCAGTACTTC. Protein sequence: CASSPEGMGRETQYF.

This clone was recorded only once. The chain uses TRBV7-2 and TRBJ2-7, with D hard to call. CDR3 length: 12 residues. The germline V gene encodes CDR1 SGHTA and CDR2 FQGNSA. The V and J ends lost 3 bases and 2 bases respectively, with 5 bases between them. Written as DNA, the CDR3 is TGTGCCAGCAGCTTTCCCCCCTACGAGCAGTACTTC. This translates into CASSFPPYEQYF.

This chain uses TRBV9 with TRBJ2-7; 12 bases align to TRBD2. CDR3 length equals 14 residues. Germline lookup yields CDR1 SGDLS and CDR2 YYNGEE. J gave up 5 bases and V 4 bases, and 4 bases lay outside the gene matches. The CDR3 loop is CASSKLAGGHEQYF. The CDR3 DNA reads TGTGCCAGCAGCAAACTAGCGGGAGGCCACGAGCAGTACTTC. Looking up the rest from reference TRBV9 and TRBJ2-7 gives the full variable domain: DSGVTQTPKHLITATGQRVTLRCSPRSGDLSVYWYQQSLDQGLQFLIQYYNGEERAKGNILERFSAQQFPDLHSELNLSSLELGDSALYFCASSKLAGGHEQYFGPGTRLTVT.

The chain has TRBV7-6 and TRBJ2-2; 13 positions agree with TRBD2. The CDR3 extends over 20 amino acids. With V trimmed by 2 bases and J by 5 bases, 14 bases remained unmatched. Germline V gene sequence: CDR1 SGHVS, CDR2 FNYEAQ. CDR3 loop: CASSLRIRLGLAGRTGELFF. CDR3 nucleotides: TGTGCCAGCAGCTTACGGATAAGGTTGGGACTAGCGGGACGAACCGGGGAGCTGTTTTTT.

The CDR3 region has the DNA TGTGCCAGCCGACAGGGGGAACAGCCCCAGCATTTT. Protein: CASRQGEQPQHF. The V and J genes are TRBV6-5 and TRBJ1-5; 9 bases line up with TRBD1. The CDR3 length is 12 residues. Germline trimming cut 8 bases from V and 7 bases from J; bases unmatched to any gene: 3. Germline V gives CDR1 MNHEY, CDR2 SVGAGI.

The chain carries TRBV5-8 and TRBJ2-7; tentatively, D is TRBD1 (6 bases). Deletions cut 4 bases from V and 4 bases from J, with 15 bases between. This CDR3 spans 14 amino acids. CDR1 SGHTS and CDR2 YDEGEE come from the germline V gene. CDR3 region: CASSPRDKAYEQYF. CDR3 nucleotide sequence: TGTGCCAGCAGCCCCCGGGACAAGGCTTACGAGCAGTACTTC. Full variable domain (remainder filled in from reference TRBV5-8 and TRBJ2-7): EAGVTQSPTHLIKTRGQQATLRCSPISGHTSVYWYQQALGLGLQFLLWYDEGEERNRGNFPPRFSGRQFPNYSSELNVNALELEDSALYLCASSPRDKAYEQYFGPGTRLTVT.

The V and J genes are TRBV13 and TRBJ2-5; 16 bases map to TRBD2. The CDR3 totals 16 residues. Germline lookup yields CDR1 PRHDT and CDR2 FYEKMQ (reference sequence). The V gene end was trimmed by 5 bases and the J gene end by 5 bases; junction bases not matched to a gene: 5. CDR3 in DNA: TGTGCCAGCAGCCCGGGACTAGCGGGAGGGGGGGAGACCCAGTACTTC. It specifies CASSPGLAGGGETQYF.

In this sample, this clone turned up once. The chain employs TRBV25-1 and TRBJ1-6; no definite D call. This CDR3 is built from 13 residues. Trimming shortened V by 4 bases and J by 10 bases, and 11 bases separated the two germline ends. Germline V gene lookup returns CDR1 MGHDK and CDR2 SYGVNS. In DNA form, the CDR3 reads TGTGCCAGCAGTGGGGATTTGGGGTCACCCCTCCACTTT. It translates to CASSGDLGSPLHF.

This rearrangement joins TRBV5-1 to TRBJ2-7; 10 bases agree with TRBD2. Germline V gene data show CDR1 as SGHRS and CDR2 as YFSETQ. Trimming took 5 bases from V and 3 from J; bases not matched to a gene: 5. CDR3 length: 14 residues. DNA of the CDR3: TGCGCCAGCAGTGATCCTAGCGGGAGCTACGAGCAGTACTTC. It encodes CASSDPSGSYEQYF.

This clone was seen only once. The V gene is TRBV4-2, the J gene TRBJ2-5; no firm D call. The CDR3 contains 13 residues. Germline V gene data show CDR1 as LGHNA and CDR2 as YNFKEQ. The germline V and J ends were trimmed by 0 bases and 1 base, with 3 bases remaining between them. The CDR3 reads CASSQDLQETQYF. The CDR3 DNA sequence: TGTGCCAGCAGCCAAGATCTCCAAGAGACCCAGTACTTC.

V is TRBV4-2 and J is TRBJ2-7; 8 positions agree with TRBD2. Germline values: CDR1 LGHNA, CDR2 YNFKEQ. The V segment lost 3 bases and the J segment 4 bases; nucleotides outside the gene matches: 5. The CDR3 is made up of 14 amino acids. The CDR3 DNA sequence: TGTGCCAGCAGCCATGGCGGGAGGCCTTACGAGCAGTACTTC. Its translation is CASSHGGRPYEQYF.

J is TRBJ2-3 and V is TRBV3-1 (or the pseudogene TRBV3-2); the match to TRBD1 covers 8 bases. Trimming at V came to 2 bases and at J to 6 bases, leaving 10 bases not matched to a gene. Germline V gene data show CDR1 as LGHDT and CDR2 as YNNKEL (reference sequence). This CDR3 has 16 residues. This chain's CDR3 is CASSQSDRDPPDTQYF. Here the CDR3 DNA reads TGTGCCAGCAGCCAATCGGACAGGGACCCTCCGGATACGCAGTATTTT.

The chain links TRBV19 to TRBJ2-7; 12 nucleotides line up with TRBD2. The CDR3 runs 16 residues. J was trimmed by 3 bases and V by 3 bases; bases with no gene match: 6. CDR1 and CDR2 (germline): LNHDA, SQIVND (reference sequence). CDR3 region: CASSISLTSGSYEQYF. CDR3 DNA sequence: TGTGCCAGTAGTATCTCATTGACTAGCGGGAGCTACGAGCAGTACTTC.

The rearrangement uses TRBV5-1 and TRBJ2-3, with 7 bases lining up with TRBD2. CDR3 length: 15 amino acids. V shed 0 bases, J shed 4 bases, and the junction held 5 bases outside the gene matches. Germline lookup yields CDR1 SGHRS and CDR2 YFSETQ. CDR3 loop: CASSLVGGTADTQYF. In DNA, the CDR3 is TGCGCCAGCAGCTTGGTGGGGGGGACCGCAGATACGCAGTATTTT.

The rearrangement joins TRBV5-4 to TRBJ2-5; a weak D match, TRBD2 (5 bases). The CDR3 runs to 12 residues. V was pared by 3 bases and J by 5 bases, with 8 bases between. CDR1 and CDR2 from the germline V gene are SGHNT and YYREEE (reference sequence). The CDR3 nucleotides are TGTGCCAGCAGCTCGGGAAGGGAGACCCAGTACTTC. Translation gives CASSSGRETQYF.

This rearrangement joins TRBV5-1 to TRBJ2-4; no firm D call. The CDR3 extends over 16 amino acids. Trimming shortened V by 0 bases and J by 4 bases, and 14 bases separated the two germline ends. Germline V gene sequence: CDR1 SGHRS, CDR2 YFSETQ. The DNA for the CDR3 is TGCGCCAGCAGCTTGGGCGTGGTGGTGGGGAAAAACATTCAGTACTTC. Amino acids: CASSLGVVVGKNIQYF.

The genes are TRBV5-4 and TRBJ2-2; TRBD2 aligns across 9 bases. The CDR3 contains 15 residues. Trimming removed 3 bases from V and 3 bases from J; junction bases left unmatched: 3. CDR1 is SGHNT, CDR2 YYREEE, per germline (reference sequence). As DNA, the CDR3 is TGTGCCAGCAGCTCTAGCGGGACCTACACCGGGGAGCTGTTTTTT. This codes for CASSSSGTYTGELFF. Full variable domain (missing parts from reference TRBV5-4 and TRBJ2-2): ETGVTQSPTHLIKTRGQQVTLRCSSQSGHNTVSWYQQALGQGPQFIFQYYREEENGRGNFPPRFSGLQFPNYSSELNVNALELDDSALYLCASSSSGTYTGELFFGEGSRLTVL.

V gene TRBV20-1 combines with J gene TRBJ2-5, with D unclear. The CDR3 totals 11 residues. Germline loops: CDR1 DFQATT, CDR2 SNEGSKA (reference sequence). The CDR3 loop is CSASVQETQYF. CDR3 nucleotides: TGCAGCGCCTCAGTACAAGAGACCCAGTACTTC.

This rearrangement joins TRBV3-1 (or the pseudogene TRBV3-2) to TRBJ2-5; perhaps TRBD2 as D (6 bases). Germline CDR1 and CDR2: LGHDT and YNNKEL (reference sequence). V was trimmed by 1 base and J by 5 bases, leaving 11 bases between them. This CDR3 contains 14 residues. CDR3 DNA: TGTGCCAGCAGCCAAGGGGGAGCGGGCGAGACCCAGTACTTC. It translates to CASSQGGAGETQYF.

This rearrangement joins TRBV5-1 to TRBJ1-1; D gene ambiguous. The CDR3 totals 16 residues. With 0 bases removed from V and 5 bases from J, the gap between germline ends came to 17 bases. Germline loops: CDR1 SGHRS, CDR2 YFSETQ. The CDR3 spells CASSLATKGPGTEAFF. Written as DNA, the CDR3 is TGCGCCAGCAGCTTGGCAACAAAGGGCCCGGGGACTGAAGCTTTCTTT. Variable domain in full (rest from reference TRBV5-1 and TRBJ1-1): KAGVTQTPRYLIKTRGQQVTLSCSPISGHRSVSWYQQTPGQGLQFLFEYFSETQRNKGNFPGRFSGRQFSNSRSEMNVSTLELGDSALYLCASSLATKGPGTEAFFGQGTRLTVV.

The V call is TRBV7-2, the J call TRBJ2-2; D unclear. The CDR3 is made up of 16 amino acids. V lost 4 bases and J lost 6, with 18 bases in between. Germline lookup yields CDR1 SGHTA and CDR2 FQGNSA. This CDR3 is CASSSEPRSNAGELFF. The CDR3 DNA sequence: TGTGCCAGCAGCTCCGAGCCGCGGTCCAACGCCGGGGAGCTGTTTTTT. The entire variable domain, with the rest obtained from reference TRBV7-2 and TRBJ2-2, is as follows: GAGVSQSPSNKVTEKGKDVELRCDPISGHTALYWYRQSLGQGLEFLIYFQGNSAPDKSGLPSDRFSAERTGGSVSTLTIQRTQQEDSAVYLCASSSEPRSNAGELFFGEGSRLTVL.

The chain combines TRBV7-9 with TRBJ1-1; no clear D. The V end was cut by 1 base, the J end by 0 bases, with 6 bases between. The CDR3 is made up of 14 amino acids. The germline V gene encodes CDR1 SEHNR and CDR2 FQNEAQ (reference sequence). The CDR3 sequence: CASSLGMLNTEAFF. DNA for the CDR3: TGTGCCAGCAGCTTAGGTATGTTGAACACTGAAGCTTTCTTT.

The chain has TRBV28 and TRBJ1-3, with TRBD1 identical over 7 bases. The CDR3 contains 14 residues. Germline values: CDR1 MDHEN, CDR2 SYDVKM. Losses at the gene ends were 5 bases for V and 2 bases for J; bases not matched to a gene: 3. CDR3: CASSQRGPGNTIYF. DNA for the CDR3: TGTGCCAGCAGTCAAAGGGGGCCTGGAAACACCATATATTTT.